Listed here is a single T cell receptor (beta chain). No antigen is known for it. Between the trimmed V and J ends, which lost 4 bases and 1 base, there was a span of 5 bases. The CDR3 is made up of 13 amino acids. Per the germline V gene, CDR1 is SGHTA and CDR2 is FQGNSA. The record originates from a study of beta chain features in type 1 diabetes. The isolated RNA, all of it, was reverse transcribed, so expressed TCRB transcripts were what got sequenced. Generated by immunoSEQ multiplex PCR, the TCRdb table keeps only in-frame clones and is missing some. The sample lists roughly 400,000 clones, over 8.5% occurring once. The study, taken as a whole, reports: TCRB CDR3s from Type 1 diabetes patients were moderately but significantly shorter in all four CD4+ subsets.

The sequence came from a man aged 30 to 39 with type 1 diabetes. Sequencing was carried out using central memory CD4+ T cells from blood. J is TRBJ1-5 and V is TRBV7-2, with D unclear. CDR3 DNA sequence: TGTGCCAGCAGCTCGGGCAGCAATCAGCCCCAGCATTTT. This sequence encodes CASSSGSNQPQHF.